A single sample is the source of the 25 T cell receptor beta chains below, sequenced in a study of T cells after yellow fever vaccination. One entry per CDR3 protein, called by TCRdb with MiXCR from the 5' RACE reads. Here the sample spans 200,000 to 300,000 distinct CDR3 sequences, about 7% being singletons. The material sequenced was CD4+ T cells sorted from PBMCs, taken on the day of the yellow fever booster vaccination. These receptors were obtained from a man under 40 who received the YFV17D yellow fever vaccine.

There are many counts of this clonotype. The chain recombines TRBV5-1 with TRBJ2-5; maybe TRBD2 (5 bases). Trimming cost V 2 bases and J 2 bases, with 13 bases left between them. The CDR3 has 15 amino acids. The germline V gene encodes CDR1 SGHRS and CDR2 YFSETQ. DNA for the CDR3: TGCGCCAGCAGCTTCTCCGGGAAGCGGCAAGAGACCCAGTACTTC. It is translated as CASSFSGKRQETQYF.

In nucleotides, the CDR3 is TGCAGTGCTAGCGCGGACAATGGAAACACCATATATTTT. This encodes CSASADNGNTIYF. The chain couples TRBV20-1 to TRBJ1-3; TRBD1 is a possible D gene (5 bases). Trimming pared 3 bases from V and 3 bases from J, leaving 9 bases between. Germline V lookup: CDR1 DFQATT, CDR2 SNEGSKA (reference sequence). The CDR3 has 13 residues.

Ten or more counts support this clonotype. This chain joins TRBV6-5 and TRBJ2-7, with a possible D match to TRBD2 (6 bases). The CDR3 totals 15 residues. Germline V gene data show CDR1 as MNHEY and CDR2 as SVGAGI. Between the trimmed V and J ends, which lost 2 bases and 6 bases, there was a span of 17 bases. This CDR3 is CASSYPPSTSSEQYF. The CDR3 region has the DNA TGTGCCAGCAGTTACCCTCCTTCAACTAGCTCCGAGCAGTACTTC.

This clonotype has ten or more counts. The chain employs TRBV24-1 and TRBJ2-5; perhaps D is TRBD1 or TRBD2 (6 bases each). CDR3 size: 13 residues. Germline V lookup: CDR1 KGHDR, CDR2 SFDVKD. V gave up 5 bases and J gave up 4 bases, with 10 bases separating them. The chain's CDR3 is CATSAPGAETQYF. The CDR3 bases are TGTGCCACCAGTGCCCCGGGGGCAGAGACCCAGTACTTC.

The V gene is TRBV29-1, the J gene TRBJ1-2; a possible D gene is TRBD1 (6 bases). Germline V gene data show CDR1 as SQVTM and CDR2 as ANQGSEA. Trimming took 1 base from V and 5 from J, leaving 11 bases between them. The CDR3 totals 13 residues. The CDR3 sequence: CSVEVGGRYGYTF. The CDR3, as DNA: TGCAGCGTTGAAGTGGGGGGCAGATATGGCTACACCTTC.

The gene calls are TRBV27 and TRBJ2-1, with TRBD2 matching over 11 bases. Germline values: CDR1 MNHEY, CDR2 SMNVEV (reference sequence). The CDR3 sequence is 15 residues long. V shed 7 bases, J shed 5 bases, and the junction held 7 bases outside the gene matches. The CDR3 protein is CASILRLAGNNEQFF. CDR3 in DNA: TGTGCCAGCATATTAAGACTAGCGGGGAACAATGAGCAGTTCTTC.

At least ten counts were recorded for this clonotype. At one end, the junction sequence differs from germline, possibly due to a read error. DNA of the CDR3: TGCGCCGGCAGGAGGGGAGTTGGGTCCGATACGCAGTATTTT. Translated, it gives CAGRRGVGSDTQYF. The rearrangement uses TRBV5-1 and TRBJ2-3; weak D call: TRBD2 (6 bases). The CDR3 loop spans 14 amino acids. Germline-derived CDR1 and CDR2 are SGHRS and YFSETQ.

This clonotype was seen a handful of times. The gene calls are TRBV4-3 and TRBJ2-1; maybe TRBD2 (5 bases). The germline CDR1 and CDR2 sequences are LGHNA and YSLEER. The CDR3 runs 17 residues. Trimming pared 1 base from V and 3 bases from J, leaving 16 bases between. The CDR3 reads CASSQAVFPGNYNEQFF. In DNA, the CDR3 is TGCGCCAGCAGCCAAGCCGTCTTTCCGGGGAACTACAATGAGCAGTTCTTC.

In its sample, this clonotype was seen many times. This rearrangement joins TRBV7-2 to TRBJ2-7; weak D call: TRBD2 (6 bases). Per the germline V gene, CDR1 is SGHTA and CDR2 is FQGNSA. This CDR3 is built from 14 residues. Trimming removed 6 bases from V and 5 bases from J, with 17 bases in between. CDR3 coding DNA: TGTGCCAGCAGTTCTCGACGGGGGAGCGACGAGCAGTACTTC. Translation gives CASSSRRGSDEQYF.

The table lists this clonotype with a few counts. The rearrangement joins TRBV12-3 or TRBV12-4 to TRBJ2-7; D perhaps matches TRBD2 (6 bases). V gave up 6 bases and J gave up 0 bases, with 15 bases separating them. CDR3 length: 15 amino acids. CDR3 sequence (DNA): TGTGCCAGCAGCTTCGGGGGACGGAGCTCCTACGAGCAGTACTTC. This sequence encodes CASSFGGRSSYEQYF.

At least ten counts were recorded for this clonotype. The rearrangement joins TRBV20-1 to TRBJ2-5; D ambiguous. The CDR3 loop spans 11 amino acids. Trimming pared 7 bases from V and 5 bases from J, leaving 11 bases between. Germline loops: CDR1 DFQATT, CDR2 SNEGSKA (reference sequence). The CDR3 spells CSVWGGETQYF. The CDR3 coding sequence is TGCAGTGTATGGGGTGGGGAGACCCAGTACTTC.

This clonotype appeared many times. CDR3 amino acids: CSARASGHSYNEQFF. As DNA, the CDR3 is TGCAGTGCTAGAGCTAGCGGGCACTCCTACAATGAGCAGTTCTTC. This chain connects TRBV20-1 to TRBJ2-1; 8 bases line up with TRBD2. Looked up from germline, CDR1 is DFQATT and CDR2 is SNEGSKA (reference sequence). The CDR3 has 15 residues. J was trimmed by 0 bases and V by 1 base; bases with no gene match: 2.

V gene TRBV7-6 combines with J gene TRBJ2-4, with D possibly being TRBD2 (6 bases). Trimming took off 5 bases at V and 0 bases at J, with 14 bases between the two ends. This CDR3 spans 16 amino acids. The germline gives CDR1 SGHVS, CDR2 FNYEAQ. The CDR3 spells CASSRGTELAKNIQYF. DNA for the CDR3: TGTGCCAGCAGCCGGGGGACGGAACTAGCCAAAAACATTCAGTACTTC. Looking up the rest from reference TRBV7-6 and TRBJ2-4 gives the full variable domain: GAGVSQSPRYKVTKRGQDVALRCDPISGHVSLYWYRQALGQGPEFLTYFNYEAQQDKSGLPNDRFSAERPEGSISTLTIQRTEQRDSAMYRCASSRGTELAKNIQYFGAGTRLSVL.

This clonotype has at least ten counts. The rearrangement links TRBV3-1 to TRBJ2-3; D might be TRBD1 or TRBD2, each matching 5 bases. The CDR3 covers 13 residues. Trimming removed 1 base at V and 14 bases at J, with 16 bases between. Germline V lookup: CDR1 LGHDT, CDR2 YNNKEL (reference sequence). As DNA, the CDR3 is TGTGCCAGCAGCCAAGTGGGGGACCTCTCCCCGTATTTT. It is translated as CASSQVGDLSPYF.

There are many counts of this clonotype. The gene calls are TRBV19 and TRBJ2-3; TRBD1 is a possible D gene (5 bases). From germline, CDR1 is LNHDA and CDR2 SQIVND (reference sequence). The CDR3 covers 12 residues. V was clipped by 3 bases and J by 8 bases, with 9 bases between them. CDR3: CASSIGQGTQYF. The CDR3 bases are TGTGCCAGTAGTATTGGGCAGGGTACGCAGTATTTT.

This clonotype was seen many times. In DNA form, the CDR3 reads TGTGCCTGGAGTGTAAACACCGGGGAGCTGTTTTTT. Encoded protein: CAWSVNTGELFF. The chain couples TRBV30 to TRBJ2-2; D not certain. The V end lost 0 bases, the J end lost 2 bases, and 1 base lay between the germline ends. The germline gives CDR1 GTSNPN, CDR2 SVGIG (reference sequence). The CDR3 length is 12 residues.

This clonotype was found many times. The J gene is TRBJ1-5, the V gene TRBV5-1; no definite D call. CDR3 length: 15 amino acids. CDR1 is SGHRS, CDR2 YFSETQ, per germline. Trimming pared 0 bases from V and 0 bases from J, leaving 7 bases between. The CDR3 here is CASSLAPGSNQPQHF. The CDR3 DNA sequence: TGCGCCAGCAGCTTGGCGCCGGGTAGCAATCAGCCCCAGCATTTT. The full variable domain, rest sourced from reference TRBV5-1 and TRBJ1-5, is KAGVTQTPRYLIKTRGQQVTLSCSPISGHRSVSWYQQTPGQGLQFLFEYFSETQRNKGNFPGRFSGRQFSNSRSEMNVSTLELGDSALYLCASSLAPGSNQPQHFGDGTRLSIL.

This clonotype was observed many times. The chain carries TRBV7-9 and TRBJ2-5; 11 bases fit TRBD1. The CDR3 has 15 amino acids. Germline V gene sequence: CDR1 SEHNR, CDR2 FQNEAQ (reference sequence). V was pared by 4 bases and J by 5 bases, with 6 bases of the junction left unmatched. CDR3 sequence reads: CASSWGTGGVETQYF. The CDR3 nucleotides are TGTGCCAGCAGCTGGGGGACAGGGGGAGTGGAGACCCAGTACTTC. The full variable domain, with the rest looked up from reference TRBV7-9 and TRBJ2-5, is DTGVSQNPRHKITKRGQNVTFRCDPISEHNRLYWYRQTLGQGPEFLTYFQNEAQLEKSRLLSDRFSAERPKGSFSTLEIQRTEQGDSAMYLCASSWGTGGVETQYFGPGTRLLVL.

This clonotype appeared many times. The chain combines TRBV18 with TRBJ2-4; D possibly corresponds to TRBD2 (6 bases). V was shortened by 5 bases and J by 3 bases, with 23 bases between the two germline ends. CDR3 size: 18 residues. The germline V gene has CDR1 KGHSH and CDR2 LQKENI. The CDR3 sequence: CASSGDLPRVSGKNIQYF. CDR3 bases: TGTGCCAGCTCAGGAGACCTACCCCGGGTTAGCGGCAAAAACATTCAGTACTTC.

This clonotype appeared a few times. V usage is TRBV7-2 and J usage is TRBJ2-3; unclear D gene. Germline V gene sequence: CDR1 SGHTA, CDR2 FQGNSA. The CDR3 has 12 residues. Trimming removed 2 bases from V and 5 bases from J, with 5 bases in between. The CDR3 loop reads CASSLMRDTQYF. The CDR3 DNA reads TGTGCCAGCAGCTTAATGCGAGATACGCAGTATTTT. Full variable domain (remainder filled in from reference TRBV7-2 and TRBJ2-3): GAGVSQSPSNKVTEKGKDVELRCDPISGHTALYWYRQSLGQGLEFLIYFQGNSAPDKSGLPSDRFSAERTGGSVSTLTIQRTQQEDSAVYLCASSLMRDTQYFGPGTRLTVL.

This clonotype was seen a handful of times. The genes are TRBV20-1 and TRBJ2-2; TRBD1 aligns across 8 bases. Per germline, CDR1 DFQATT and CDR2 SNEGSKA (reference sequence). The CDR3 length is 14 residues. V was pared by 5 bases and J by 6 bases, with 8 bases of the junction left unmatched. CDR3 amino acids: CSAPNRGYAGELFF. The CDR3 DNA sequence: TGCAGTGCTCCAAACAGGGGGTACGCCGGGGAGCTGTTTTTT.

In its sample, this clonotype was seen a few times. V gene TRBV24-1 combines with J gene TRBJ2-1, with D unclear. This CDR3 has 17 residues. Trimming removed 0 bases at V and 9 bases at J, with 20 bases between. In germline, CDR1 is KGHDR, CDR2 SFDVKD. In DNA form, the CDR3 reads TGTGCCACCAGTGATTTGCATTTTGGTTCTCGCCATACTGAGCAGTTCTTC. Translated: CATSDLHFGSRHTEQFF.

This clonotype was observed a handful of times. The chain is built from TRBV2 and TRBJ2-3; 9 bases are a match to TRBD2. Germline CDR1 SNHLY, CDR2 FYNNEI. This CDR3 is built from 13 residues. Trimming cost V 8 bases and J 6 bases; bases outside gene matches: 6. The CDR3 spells CASVREGRDTQYF. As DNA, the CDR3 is TGTGCCAGCGTGCGGGAGGGCCGCGATACGCAGTATTTT.

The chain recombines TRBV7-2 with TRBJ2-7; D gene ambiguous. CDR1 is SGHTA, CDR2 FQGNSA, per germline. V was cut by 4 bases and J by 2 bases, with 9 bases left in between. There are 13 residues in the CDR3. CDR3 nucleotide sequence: TGTGCCAGCAGCTCTCCCCCCACCTACGAGCAGTACTTC. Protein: CASSSPPTYEQYF.

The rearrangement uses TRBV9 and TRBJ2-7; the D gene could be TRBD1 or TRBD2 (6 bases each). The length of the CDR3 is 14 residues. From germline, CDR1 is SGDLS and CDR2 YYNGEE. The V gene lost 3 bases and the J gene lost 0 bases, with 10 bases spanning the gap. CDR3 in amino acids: CASSGSGASYEQYF. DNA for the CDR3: TGTGCCAGCAGCGGTTCGGGGGCCTCCTACGAGCAGTACTTC.